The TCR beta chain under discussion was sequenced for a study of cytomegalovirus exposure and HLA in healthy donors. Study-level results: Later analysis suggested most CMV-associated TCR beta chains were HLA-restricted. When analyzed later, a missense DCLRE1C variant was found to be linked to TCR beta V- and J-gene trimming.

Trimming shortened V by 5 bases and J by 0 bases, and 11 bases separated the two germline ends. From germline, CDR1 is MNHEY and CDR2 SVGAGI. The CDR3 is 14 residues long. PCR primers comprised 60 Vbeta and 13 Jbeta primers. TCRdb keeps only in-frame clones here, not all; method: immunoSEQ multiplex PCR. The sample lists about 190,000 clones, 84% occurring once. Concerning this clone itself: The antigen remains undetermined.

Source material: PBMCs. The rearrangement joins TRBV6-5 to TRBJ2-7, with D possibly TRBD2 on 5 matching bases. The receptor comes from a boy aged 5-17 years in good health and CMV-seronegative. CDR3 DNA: TGTGCCAGCAGTCAACGACGGGACTCCTACGAGCAGTACTTC. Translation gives CASSQRRDSYEQYF.